The 28 T cell receptor beta chains below all came from one sample that was sequenced in a study of T-cell reconstitution after alpha-beta-depleted transplantation in children. As it was prepared, the TCRbeta library received unique molecular identifiers. From the PCR reads, TCRdb called clonotypes with MiXCR, one entry per CDR3 protein. The sample yields about 420,000 distinct CDR3 sequences, around 15% seen once. The sample in question was PBMCs, mostly from graft donor cells, obtained 360 days after TCRalphabeta/CD19-depleted stem cell transplant. The receptors were sampled from a boy under two years old who had a stem cell transplant for Wiskott-Aldrich syndrome, so the T cells may come from the graft donor.

V usage is TRBV6-6 and J usage is TRBJ2-5, with TRBD1 matching over 8 bases. CDR1 MNHNY and CDR2 SVGAGI come from the germline V gene (reference sequence). With 6 bases clipped from V and 3 bases from J, the junction kept 3 bases outside the gene matches. The CDR3 sequence is 13 residues long. The DNA of the CDR3 is TGTGCCAGCAGGGCAGGGGGCGAAGAGACCCAGTACTTC. It translates to CASRAGGEETQYF.

This clonotype was seen ten or more times. V gene TRBV10-1 combines with J gene TRBJ2-1; tentative D call: TRBD2 (5 bases). The germline V gene has CDR1 WNHNN and CDR2 SYGVQD (reference sequence). CDR3 length equals 14 residues. Deletions cut 2 bases from V and 10 bases from J, with 15 bases between. CDR3 loop: CASSEDVGPGEQFF. The CDR3 DNA sequence: TGCGCCAGCAGTGAGGACGTAGGCCCGGGGGAGCAGTTCTTC.

V gene TRBV5-1 combines with J gene TRBJ2-7; D might be TRBD2 (6 bases). The CDR3 is 14 residues long. The V end was cut by 4 bases, the J end by 2 bases, with 13 bases between. From germline, CDR1 is SGHRS and CDR2 YFSETQ. The DNA of the CDR3 is TGCGCCAGCAGCCCGGGGGACGGAGCCTACGAGCAGTACTTC. It codes for CASSPGDGAYEQYF.

V gene TRBV27 combines with J gene TRBJ2-2; unclear D gene. This CDR3 comprises 13 residues. V lost 3 bases, J lost 10 bases, and 12 bases lay in between. Germline V gives CDR1 MNHEY, CDR2 SMNVEV (reference sequence). This CDR3 reads CASSLLGGLELFF. CDR3 nucleotides: TGTGCCAGCAGTTTGCTCGGTGGGTTGGAGCTGTTTTTT.

This clonotype was seen a handful of times. The V gene is TRBV3-1, the J gene TRBJ1-1; D is ambiguous. This CDR3 spans 15 amino acids. V was cut by 4 bases and J by 3 bases, with 15 bases left in between. Germline loops: CDR1 LGHDT, CDR2 YNNKEL (reference sequence). The CDR3 coding sequence is TGTGCCAGCAGCCCCCACAACACTGGCTACACTGAAGCTTTCTTT. This encodes CASSPHNTGYTEAFF.

This clonotype was seen more than once but under ten times. The V and J genes are TRBV5-1 and TRBJ2-3, with no clear D. The germline V gene has CDR1 SGHRS and CDR2 YFSETQ. V lost 2 bases, J lost 2 bases, and 9 bases lay in between. The CDR3 is 14 residues long. The CDR3 spells CASSFGQDTDTQYF. DNA for the CDR3: TGCGCCAGCAGCTTTGGCCAGGACACAGATACGCAGTATTTT.

The chain couples TRBV7-9 to TRBJ2-5; D gene ambiguous. The germline CDR1 and CDR2 sequences are SEHNR and FQNEAQ (reference sequence). V was clipped by 1 base and J by 1 base, with 13 bases between them. The CDR3 spans 16 residues. As DNA, the CDR3 is TGTGCCAGCAGCTTAGGAAAAAGGTCACGCCAAGAGACCCAGTACTTC. Translating it yields CASSLGKRSRQETQYF.

The chain links TRBV6-2 or TRBV6-3 to TRBJ2-2; 11 bases agree with TRBD2. Germline lookup yields CDR1 MNHEY and CDR2 SVGEGT. J gave up 8 bases and V 2 bases, and 10 bases lay outside the gene matches. This CDR3 is built from 17 residues. DNA for the CDR3: TGTGCCAGCAGTTACGTTCCTAGCGGGAGGACGTCGGGGGAGCTGTTTTTT. As protein: CASSYVPSGRTSGELFF.

This clonotype appeared a few times. CDR3 DNA sequence: TGCGCCAGCAGCTTGGACAGGAGCGGGGGGTACAATGAGCAGTTCTTC. It translates to CASSLDRSGGYNEQFF. The rearrangement uses TRBV5-1 and TRBJ2-1; TRBD2 agrees at 9 bases. The CDR3 consists of 16 residues. V shed 0 bases, J shed 4 bases, and the junction held 5 bases outside the gene matches. Germline V gene data show CDR1 as SGHRS and CDR2 as YFSETQ.

The gene calls are TRBV5-1 and TRBJ2-5; possibly TRBD1 for D (8 bases). V was clipped by 4 bases and J by 7 bases, with 23 bases between them. This CDR3 has 16 amino acids. Germline lookup yields CDR1 SGHRS and CDR2 YFSETQ. The CDR3 nucleotides are TGCGCCAGCAGCAAAGGACAGGGAGGGGTCAAAGGGACCCAGTACTTC. Protein: CASSKGQGGVKGTQYF.

This chain connects TRBV5-1 to TRBJ2-3; 8 nucleotides match TRBD1. CDR3 length equals 14 residues. The junction had 8 bases not matched to a gene; V was cut back by 5 bases and J by 6 bases. Per germline, CDR1 SGHRS and CDR2 YFSETQ. CDR3 bases: TGCGCCAGCAGATTCACAGGGGGGCCCGATACGCAGTATTTT. Its protein is CASRFTGGPDTQYF. Full variable domain (missing parts from reference TRBV5-1 and TRBJ2-3): KAGVTQTPRYLIKTRGQQVTLSCSPISGHRSVSWYQQTPGQGLQFLFEYFSETQRNKGNFPGRFSGRQFSNSRSEMNVSTLELGDSALYLCASRFTGGPDTQYFGPGTRLTVL.

This clonotype was seen only a few times. The chain combines TRBV7-7 with TRBJ2-5, with D possibly TRBD1 on 6 matching bases. The germline gives CDR1 SSHAT, CDR2 FNYEAQ (reference sequence). CDR3 length equals 13 residues. The V end was cut by 5 bases, the J end by 4 bases, with 11 bases between. CDR3: CASSQGYRETQYF. The CDR3 DNA reads TGTGCCAGCAGCCAGGGGTATCGAGAGACCCAGTACTTC.

The rearrangement uses TRBV3-1 and TRBJ2-1; 11 nucleotides align to TRBD2. CDR3 size: 16 residues. Germline lookup yields CDR1 LGHDT and CDR2 YNNKEL (reference sequence). V lost 3 bases, J lost 5 bases, and 6 bases stayed unmatched. The CDR3: CASSHATSGGNNEQFF. The CDR3 DNA is TGTGCCAGCAGCCACGCTACTAGCGGGGGAAACAATGAGCAGTTCTTC.

This clonotype was counted between two and nine times. This sequence joins TRBV20-1 and TRBJ2-7; 9 nucleotides line up with TRBD1. Germline loops: CDR1 DFQATT, CDR2 SNEGSKA (reference sequence). V lost 5 bases and J lost 1; bases outside the gene matches: 3. This CDR3 has 13 residues. CDR3 nucleotide sequence: TGCAGTGCTGGGACAGGGAGGTCCTACGAGCAGTACTTC. It is translated as CSAGTGRSYEQYF.

This clonotype has more than one count but fewer than ten. CDR3 residues: CASSPSRVVGIQYF. The CDR3 coding sequence is TGTGCCAGCAGCCCCTCAAGGGTTGTGGGCATTCAGTACTTC. The chain recombines TRBV9 with TRBJ2-4; D gene ambiguous. The V end lost 4 bases, the J end lost 9 bases, and 17 bases lay between the germline ends. The V gene's germline CDR1 is SGDLS and CDR2 YYNGEE. The CDR3 is made up of 14 amino acids.

CDR3: CASSQKFQGRTGELFF. Written as DNA, the CDR3 is TGTGCCAGCAGCCAAAAATTTCAGGGTCGTACCGGGGAGCTGTTTTTT. This chain uses TRBV14 with TRBJ2-2; possible D gene TRBD1, 5 bases. The CDR3 spans 16 residues. V dropped 2 bases and J dropped 5 bases, with 15 bases sitting between them. Germline assignment: CDR1 SGHDN and CDR2 FVKESK.

A few counts support this clonotype. The genes are TRBV24-1 and TRBJ2-7, with a tentative D call TRBD2 (6 bases). Germline CDR1 KGHDR, CDR2 SFDVKD. V was shortened by 1 base and J by 4 bases, with 7 bases between the two germline ends. CDR3 length: 13 amino acids. The CDR3 coding sequence is TGTGCCACCAGTGATTTCGGGGGTTACGAGCAGTACTTC. Translating gives CATSDFGGYEQYF.

The chain has TRBV5-1 and TRBJ2-1, with 10 bases matching TRBD2. The J segment lost 10 bases and the V segment lost 2 bases, leaving 3 bases of the junction unmatched. The CDR3 has 13 amino acids. Germline V gene lookup returns CDR1 SGHRS and CDR2 YFSETQ. CDR3 in DNA: TGCGCCAGCAGCTTTACTAGCGGGGTAGAGCAGTTCTTC. It codes for CASSFTSGVEQFF.

The V gene is TRBV6-5, the J gene TRBJ2-2; maybe TRBD1 (5 bases). V was trimmed by 4 bases and J by 1 base, leaving 10 bases between them. The length of the CDR3 is 15 residues. From germline, CDR1 is MNHEY and CDR2 SVGAGI. DNA of the CDR3: TGTGCCAGCAGTTTCGTCAGGGAGAACACCGGGGAGCTGTTTTTT. Protein product: CASSFVRENTGELFF.

This clonotype showed up just a few times. The CDR3 region is CAVGVDTQYF. The CDR3 DNA follows: TGTGCCGTGGGAGTAGATACGCAGTATTTT. The chain combines TRBV13 with TRBJ2-3; tentative D call: TRBD2 (5 bases). The length of the CDR3 is 10 residues. Looked up from germline, CDR1 is PRHDT and CDR2 is FYEKMQ (reference sequence). V lost 11 bases and J 5 bases, leaving 8 bases between the germline ends.

The chain couples TRBV20-1 to TRBJ2-5; perhaps TRBD1 as D (6 bases). Germline loops: CDR1 DFQATT, CDR2 SNEGSKA (reference sequence). Trimming took off 0 bases at V and 12 bases at J, with 17 bases between the two ends. This CDR3 is 13 amino acids long. In DNA, the CDR3 is TGCAGTGCTAGAGATCGGGACATTTCTCCTGAGTACTTC. Protein: CSARDRDISPEYF.

The chain couples TRBV12-3 or TRBV12-4 to TRBJ1-5; D remains unclear. The ends were cut back, 3 bases at V and 4 bases at J, with 10 bases in the middle. The CDR3 sequence is 14 residues long. The CDR3 bases are TGTGCCAGCAGTTTCAATCGCATGAATCAGCCCCAGCATTTT. It yields the protein CASSFNRMNQPQHF.

The chain links TRBV20-1 to TRBJ2-3; TRBD2 aligns across 11 bases. The CDR3 spans 14 residues. From germline, CDR1 is DFQATT and CDR2 SNEGSKA (reference sequence). J gave up 3 bases and V 6 bases, and 5 bases lay outside the gene matches. The CDR3 reads CSATLAGVTDTQYF. The CDR3, as DNA: TGCAGTGCCACACTAGCGGGAGTGACAGATACGCAGTATTTT.

This clonotype turned up a few times. CDR3 DNA sequence: TGTGCCAGCAGTCCATTTCCGACCCGAACCTACGAGCAGTACTTC. Translated: CASSPFPTRTYEQYF. The rearrangement uses TRBV27 and TRBJ2-7; D gene unclear. V gave up 5 bases and J gave up 2 bases, with 16 bases separating them. This CDR3 contains 15 residues. Germline V lookup: CDR1 MNHEY, CDR2 SMNVEV (reference sequence).

The J gene is TRBJ2-1, the V gene TRBV20-1; TRBD2 agrees at 13 bases. The germline CDR1 and CDR2 sequences are DFQATT and SNEGSKA (reference sequence). Trimming cost V 5 bases and J 4 bases; bases outside gene matches: 5. The CDR3 has 15 residues. The CDR3 spells CSAPKLAGGYNEQFF. CDR3 DNA sequence: TGCAGTGCTCCTAAACTAGCGGGAGGGTACAATGAGCAGTTCTTC.

The chain joins TRBV4-1 to TRBJ1-2, with no clear D. Germline CDR1 and CDR2: MGHRA and YSYEKL. CDR3 size: 13 residues. V shed 1 base and J shed 11 bases, with 14 bases lying between them. For the CDR3, the DNA is TGCGCCAGCAGCCAAGTGGGGTGGCAGAAGTACACCTTC. Protein: CASSQVGWQKYTF.

This clonotype occurred a few times. The chain joins TRBV6-2 or TRBV6-3 to TRBJ2-1; TRBD2 might be the D (5 bases). The V end was cut by 6 bases, the J end by 4 bases, with 16 bases between. Germline values: CDR1 MNHEY, CDR2 SVGEGT. The CDR3 has 15 residues. This chain's CDR3 is CASSSGGIDYNEQFF. The CDR3 coding sequence is TGTGCCAGCAGCTCCGGAGGCATAGATTACAATGAGCAGTTCTTC.

V is TRBV10-3 and J is TRBJ1-2; tentatively, D is TRBD1 (5 bases). The CDR3 sequence is 11 residues long. V lost 5 bases to trimming and J lost 7 bases, with 8 bases between them. The V gene's germline CDR1 is ENHRY and CDR2 SYGVKD. CDR3 residues: CAISTGGGYTF. In DNA form, the CDR3 reads TGTGCCATCAGTACAGGTGGTGGCTACACCTTC.